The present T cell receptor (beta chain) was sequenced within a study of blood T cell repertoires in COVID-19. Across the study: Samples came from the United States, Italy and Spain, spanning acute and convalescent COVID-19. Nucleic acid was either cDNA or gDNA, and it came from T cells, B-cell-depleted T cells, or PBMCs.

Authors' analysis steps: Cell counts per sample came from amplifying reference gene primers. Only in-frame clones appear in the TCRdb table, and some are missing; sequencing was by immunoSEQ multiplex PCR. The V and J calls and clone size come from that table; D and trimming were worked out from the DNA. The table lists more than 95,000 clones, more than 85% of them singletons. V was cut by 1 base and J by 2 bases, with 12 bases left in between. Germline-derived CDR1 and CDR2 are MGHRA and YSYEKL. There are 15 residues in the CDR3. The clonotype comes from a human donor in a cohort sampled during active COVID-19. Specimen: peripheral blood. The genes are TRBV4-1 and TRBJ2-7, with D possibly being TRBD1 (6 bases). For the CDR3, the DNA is TGCGCCAGCAGCCAAGTATGGGACACTACCTACGAGCAGTACTTC. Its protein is CASSQVWDTTYEQYF.